The sequence of this T cell receptor beta chain was determined in a study of cytomegalovirus exposure and HLA in healthy donors. The sample holds a few counts of this clone. PCR employed 60 Vbeta and 13 Jbeta primers. Clones were sequenced by immunoSEQ multiplex PCR, and TCRdb holds only the in-frame ones, with some missing. The sample consists of roughly 130,000 clones, over 8% of them appearing once. The receptor comes from a man in his forties in good health and CMV-seronegative. Sequencing was performed on PBMCs.

The CDR3 is CASSLAGHLNSPLHF. The CDR3 DNA is TGTGCCAGCAGCTTAGCGGGACACCTAAATTCACCCCTCCACTTT. The chain has TRBV7-2 and TRBJ1-6; maybe TRBD1 (6 bases). V lost 0 bases and J lost 7, with 10 bases in between. Germline CDR1 SGHTA, CDR2 FQGNSA. The length of the CDR3 is 15 residues.